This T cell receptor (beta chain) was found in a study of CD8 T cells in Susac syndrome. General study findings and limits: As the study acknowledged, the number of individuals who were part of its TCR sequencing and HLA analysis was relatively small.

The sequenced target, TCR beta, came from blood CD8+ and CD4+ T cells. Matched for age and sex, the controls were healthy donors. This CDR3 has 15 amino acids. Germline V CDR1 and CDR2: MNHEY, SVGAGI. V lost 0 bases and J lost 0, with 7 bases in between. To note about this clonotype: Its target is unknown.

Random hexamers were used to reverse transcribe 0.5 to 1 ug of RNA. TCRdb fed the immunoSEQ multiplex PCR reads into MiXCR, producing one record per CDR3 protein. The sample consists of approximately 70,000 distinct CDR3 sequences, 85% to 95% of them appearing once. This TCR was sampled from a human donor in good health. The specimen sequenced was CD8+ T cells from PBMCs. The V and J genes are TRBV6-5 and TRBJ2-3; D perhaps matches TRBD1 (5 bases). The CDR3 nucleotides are TGTGCCAGCAGTTACTCGACAGCGAGCACAGATACGCAGTATTTT. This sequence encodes CASSYSTASTDTQYF.